The TCR beta chain described here comes from a study of immune evolution from preneoplasia to lung adenocarcinoma. Germline CDR1 reads SEHNR; CDR2 reads FQNEAQ (reference sequence). CDR3 length: 12 residues. Trimming cost V 3 bases and J 1 base, with 2 bases left between them. Study findings and constraints: Later-stage lesions seemingly showed higher T cell density and diversity than normal lung. From normal lung to invasive adenocarcinoma, top clone frequencies appeared to decrease.

With regard to this clone: Antigen: not known. The sample carries other DNA sequences with the same CDR3.

The table came from immunoSEQ multiplex PCR; TCRdb's copy has only in-frame clones and leaves some out. Among roughly 14,000 clones listed, around 80% were seen once. This sequence joins TRBV7-9 and TRBJ2-3; D gene unclear. The sample taken for sequencing was FFPE minimally invasive lung adenocarcinoma tissue. The TCR sequence derives from a person in their 70s with lung adenocarcinoma. This CDR3 is CASSLGTDTQYF. CDR3 in DNA: TGTGCCAGCAGCTTGGGCACAGATACGCAGTATTTT.